The present entry profiles one T cell receptor (beta chain) with its context. The germline CDR1 and CDR2 sequences are LNHDA and SQIVND (reference sequence). CDR3 length equals 16 residues. With 3 bases clipped from V and 3 bases from J, the junction kept 10 bases outside the gene matches. This entry comes from a study of blood T cell repertoires in COVID-19. Overall study: Acute-phase and convalescent COVID-19 samples originated in the United States, Italy and Spain.

Under the authors' procedure: Reference gene primer amplification gave estimated nucleated cell counts. Some clones are missing from TCRdb's copy, which holds only in-frame ones; the method was immunoSEQ multiplex PCR. V and J calls and clone size are those listed in that table; D and trimming were worked out from the DNA. The table shows some 250,000 clones, with over 65% occurring only once. This TCR was sampled from a woman older than 75 with acute or convalescent COVID-19. This chain links TRBV19 with TRBJ2-5; 7 bases agree with TRBD2. The sample comprised peripheral blood. In DNA form, the CDR3 reads TGTGCCAGTAGTATTGGGAGCGGGATGGGGGAAGAGACCCAGTACTTC. Its protein is CASSIGSGMGEETQYF.